These 24 T cell receptor beta chains originate from one sample sequenced in a study of graft-versus-host responses after intestinal transplantation. TCRdb's copy holds only in-frame clones and misses some; the assay was immunoSEQ multiplex PCR. Of about 90,000 clones detected, less than 95% appear once; the ten largest clones hold 0.15% to 0.2%. Their antigens are not known. The specimen was unstimulated CD4+ T cells sorted from spleen or lymph node cells, collected before transplant. The receptors derive from a human donor who was the organ donor for an intestinal transplant.

The rearrangement uses TRBV9 and TRBJ2-1; D gene ambiguous. The germline V and J ends were trimmed by 4 bases and 6 bases, with 17 bases remaining between them. The CDR3 consists of 15 residues. Germline V gene lookup returns CDR1 SGDLS and CDR2 YYNGEE. In DNA, the CDR3 is TGTGCCAGCAGCCAAAGGGATCGAGAGCCCAATGAGCAGTTCTTC. Protein product: CASSQRDREPNEQFF.

The chain is built from TRBV5-4 and TRBJ2-3; 11 bases match TRBD2. Per the germline V gene, CDR1 is SGHNT and CDR2 is YYREEE (reference sequence). V lost 0 bases to trimming and J lost 5 bases; unmatched junction nucleotides: 5. The CDR3 totals 16 residues. The CDR3 spells CASSLELAGVGDTQYF. The CDR3 DNA is TGTGCCAGCAGCTTGGAACTAGCGGGGGTGGGAGATACGCAGTATTTT.

Details on this clone: Relative to the germline gene, one junction end is altered; a read error may explain this. The CDR3 protein is CASSLGLADTDTQYF. DNA for the CDR3: TGTGCTAGCAGCCTGGGACTAGCGGACACAGATACGCAGTATTTT. The chain recombines TRBV7-7 with TRBJ2-3, with 11 bases matching TRBD2. Germline loops: CDR1 SSHAT, CDR2 FNYEAQ (reference sequence). There are 15 residues in the CDR3.

The J gene is TRBJ1-2, the V gene TRBV9; a weak D match, TRBD1 (5 bases). From germline, CDR1 is SGDLS and CDR2 YYNGEE. The CDR3 length is 15 residues. V was shortened by 2 bases and J by 0 bases, with 11 bases between the two germline ends. DNA of the CDR3: TGTGCCAGCAGCGTTCAGGGTACAGCTAACTATGGCTACACCTTC. Translated: CASSVQGTANYGYTF.

V usage is TRBV7-9 and J usage is TRBJ1-1; perhaps TRBD1 as D (5 bases). V lost 0 bases and J lost 3, with 11 bases in between. The CDR3 spans 15 residues. Germline CDR1 is SEHNR and CDR2 is FQNEAQ (reference sequence). The CDR3 is CASSLARGLDTEAFF. Written as DNA, the CDR3 is TGTGCCAGCAGCTTAGCGAGGGGCCTGGACACTGAAGCTTTCTTT.

The CDR3 loop is CASTGDRVGYGYTF. The CDR3 bases are TGTGCCAGCACCGGGGACAGGGTGGGATATGGCTACACCTTC. The chain recombines TRBV25-1 with TRBJ1-2; 9 bases fit TRBD1. This CDR3 has 14 residues. Germline CDR1 is MGHDK and CDR2 is SYGVNS. V shed 7 bases, J shed 5 bases, and the junction held 8 bases outside the gene matches.

J is TRBJ2-1 and V is TRBV18; 10 bases match TRBD1. The CDR3 covers 15 residues. V shed 6 bases, J shed 2 bases, and the junction held 4 bases outside the gene matches. Germline lookup yields CDR1 KGHSH and CDR2 LQKENI. The CDR3 loop reads CASSSGTGAYNEQFF. The CDR3 DNA is TGTGCCAGCTCGTCCGGGACAGGGGCCTACAATGAGCAGTTCTTC.

For the CDR3, the DNA is TGTGCCAGTCAAAATTCACCCCTCCACTTT. Translation: CASQNSPLHF. This chain joins TRBV28 and TRBJ1-6; D uncertain. Trimming cost V 9 bases and J 7 bases, with 4 bases left between them. There are 10 residues in the CDR3. The germline V gene encodes CDR1 MDHEN and CDR2 SYDVKM. Filled out from reference TRBV28 and TRBJ1-6, the complete variable domain reads DVKVTQSSRYLVKRTGEKVFLECVQDMDHENMFWYRQDPGLGLRLIYFSYDVKMKEKGDIPEGYSVSREKKERFSLILESASTNQTSMYLCASQNSPLHFGNGTRLTVT.

The V gene is TRBV7-3, the J gene TRBJ2-3, with TRBD1 as a possible D gene (5 bases). V lost 4 bases and J lost 2, with 13 bases in between. Looked up from germline, CDR1 is SGHTA and CDR2 is FQGTGA. The CDR3 extends over 15 amino acids. In DNA, the CDR3 is TGTGCCAGCAGCTCTTCCAGGGAACTCACAGATACGCAGTATTTT. Encoded protein: CASSSSRELTDTQYF.

This clone has a handful of counts. Other DNA sequences in this sample translate to the same CDR3. The rearrangement uses TRBV7-2 and TRBJ1-2, with D possibly TRBD1 on 5 matching bases. The CDR3 runs to 13 residues. The germline gives CDR1 SGHTA, CDR2 FQGNSA. Trimming left V 5 bases short and J 2 bases short, with 9 bases between. CDR3 sequence: CASSPDSNYGYTF. In DNA form, the CDR3 reads TGTGCCAGCAGCCCCGACAGCAACTATGGCTACACCTTC.

The V call is TRBV19, the J call TRBJ2-6; TRBD2 matches at 7 bases. With V trimmed by 6 bases and J by 3 bases, 14 bases remained unmatched. Germline V lookup: CDR1 LNHDA, CDR2 SQIVND (reference sequence). This CDR3 is built from 18 residues. This chain's CDR3 is CASRPAKGGESGANVLTF. The CDR3 coding sequence is TGTGCCAGTAGACCAGCTAAGGGAGGGGAAAGTGGGGCCAACGTCCTGACTTTC.

This chain links TRBV5-4 with TRBJ2-4, with 10 bases identical to TRBD2. The CDR3 is 16 residues long. With 0 bases clipped from V and 2 bases from J, the junction kept 2 bases outside the gene matches. Germline-derived CDR1 and CDR2 are SGHNT and YYREEE (reference sequence). CDR3 in DNA: TGTGCCAGCAGCTTGGGGACTAGCGGATCCAAAAACATTCAGTACTTC. Residues: CASSLGTSGSKNIQYF.

The J gene is TRBJ2-3, the V gene TRBV19, with TRBD2 matching over 7 bases. After removal of 0 bases from V and 4 bases from J, the junction contained 7 bases not matched to a gene. The CDR3 contains 16 residues. From germline, CDR1 is LNHDA and CDR2 SQIVND (reference sequence). The CDR3 is CASSIDWAGEADTQYF. DNA for the CDR3: TGTGCCAGTAGTATAGACTGGGCGGGGGAGGCAGATACGCAGTATTTT.

The rearrangement links TRBV15 to TRBJ2-1; D possibly corresponds to TRBD2 (7 bases). CDR1 LNHNV and CDR2 YYDKDF come from the germline V gene (reference sequence). There are 14 residues in the CDR3. The V end lost 6 bases, the J end lost 9 bases, and 18 bases lay between the germline ends. Written as DNA, the CDR3 is TGTGCCACCAGGTGGCGGGGGCCGCTCAGTGAGCAGTTCTTC. It codes for CATRWRGPLSEQFF.

This chain uses TRBV6-5 with TRBJ2-2; 7 bases fit TRBD1. The CDR3 consists of 15 residues. Unmatched junction bases numbered 4, after V lost 1 base and J lost 5 bases. CDR1 is MNHEY, CDR2 SVGAGI, per germline. The CDR3 DNA reads as TGTGCCAGCAGTTACTACGGGACAGTGACCGGGGAGCTGTTTTTT. It translates to CASSYYGTVTGELFF.

The genes are TRBV7-9 and TRBJ1-4; D might be TRBD1 (5 bases). V was cut by 6 bases and J by 4 bases, with 15 bases left in between. CDR1 is SEHNR and CDR2 is FQNEAQ in the germline V gene (reference sequence). CDR3 length equals 15 residues. In nucleotides, the CDR3 is TGTGCCAGCAGTCAGAGGGACGGGTTTAATGAAAAACTGTTTTTT. It specifies CASSQRDGFNEKLFF.

V gene TRBV28 combines with J gene TRBJ2-5, with 7 bases that match TRBD1. This CDR3 has 19 amino acids. After removal of 3 bases from V and 3 bases from J, the junction contained 19 bases not matched to a gene. Per germline, CDR1 MDHEN and CDR2 SYDVKM. The chain's CDR3 is CASSFFRTGQTPREETQYF. The CDR3 region has the DNA TGTGCCAGCAGTTTTTTTAGGACAGGCCAAACCCCAAGGGAAGAGACCCAGTACTTC.

This chain joins TRBV9 and TRBJ2-2, with TRBD1 identical over 7 bases. CDR1 and CDR2 from the germline V gene are SGDLS and YYNGEE. V lost 4 bases, J lost 6 bases, and 6 bases stayed unmatched. The CDR3 contains 14 residues. CDR3 residues: CASSYNQGAGELFF. The DNA of the CDR3 is TGTGCCAGCAGCTATAATCAGGGGGCCGGGGAGCTGTTTTTT.

The CDR3 DNA is TGTGCCAGCAGAAACGGACACGCCGGATCTGAAGCTTTCTTT. It translates to CASRNGHAGSEAFF. V is TRBV6-5 and J is TRBJ1-1, with D perhaps matching TRBD1 (5 bases). CDR3 length: 14 amino acids. Trimming took off 6 bases at V and 6 bases at J, with 17 bases between the two ends. Germline V gene lookup returns CDR1 MNHEY and CDR2 SVGAGI.

The chain links TRBV7-9 to TRBJ2-7; a weak D match, TRBD1 (6 bases). Germline lookup yields CDR1 SEHNR and CDR2 FQNEAQ (reference sequence). The ends were cut back, 2 bases at V and 4 bases at J, with 12 bases in the middle. This CDR3 spans 14 amino acids. The CDR3 spells CASSLSGGGYEQYF. The CDR3 nucleotides read TGTGCCAGCAGCTTATCTGGGGGCGGGTACGAGCAGTACTTC. Full variable domain (missing parts from reference TRBV7-9 and TRBJ2-7): DTGVSQNPRHKITKRGQNVTFRCDPISEHNRLYWYRQTLGQGPEFLTYFQNEAQLEKSRLLSDRFSAERPKGSFSTLEIQRTEQGDSAMYLCASSLSGGGYEQYFGPGTRLTVT.

The chain carries TRBV14 and TRBJ1-6; no clear D. Per the germline V gene, CDR1 is SGHDN and CDR2 is FVKESK. Trimming removed 3 bases at V and 0 bases at J, with 6 bases between. This CDR3 is 15 amino acids long. Here the CDR3 DNA reads TGTGCCAGCAGCCAGGGTAGCTCCTATAATTCACCCCTCCACTTT. It codes for CASSQGSSYNSPLHF.

V and J are TRBV5-4 and TRBJ2-6, with D perhaps TRBD1 or TRBD2 (5 bases each). In germline, CDR1 is SGHNT, CDR2 YYREEE (reference sequence). The V gene lost 2 bases and the J gene lost 0 bases, with 9 bases spanning the gap. The CDR3 length is 16 residues. CDR3 bases: TGTGCCAGCAGCTTTGGGGGAAACTCTGGGGCCAACGTCCTGACTTTC. It encodes CASSFGGNSGANVLTF.

This clone was seen once. V is TRBV15 and J is TRBJ1-6, with 7 nucleotides matching TRBD1. Germline V gene data show CDR1 as LNHNV and CDR2 as YYDKDF (reference sequence). The CDR3 has 17 amino acids. V lost 0 bases to trimming and J lost 9 bases; unmatched junction nucleotides: 11. The chain's CDR3 is CATSRDSTGASGSPLHF. CDR3 DNA sequence: TGTGCCACCAGCAGAGATAGTACAGGGGCCAGTGGTTCACCCCTCCACTTT.

V and J are TRBV5-1 and TRBJ2-1; D gene ambiguous. Per the germline V gene, CDR1 is SGHRS and CDR2 is YFSETQ. Trimming removed 0 bases at V and 2 bases at J, with 9 bases between. The CDR3 consists of 15 residues. This CDR3 is CASSLGGTPYNEQFF. CDR3 bases: TGCGCCAGCAGCTTGGGGGGAACCCCCTACAATGAGCAGTTCTTC.